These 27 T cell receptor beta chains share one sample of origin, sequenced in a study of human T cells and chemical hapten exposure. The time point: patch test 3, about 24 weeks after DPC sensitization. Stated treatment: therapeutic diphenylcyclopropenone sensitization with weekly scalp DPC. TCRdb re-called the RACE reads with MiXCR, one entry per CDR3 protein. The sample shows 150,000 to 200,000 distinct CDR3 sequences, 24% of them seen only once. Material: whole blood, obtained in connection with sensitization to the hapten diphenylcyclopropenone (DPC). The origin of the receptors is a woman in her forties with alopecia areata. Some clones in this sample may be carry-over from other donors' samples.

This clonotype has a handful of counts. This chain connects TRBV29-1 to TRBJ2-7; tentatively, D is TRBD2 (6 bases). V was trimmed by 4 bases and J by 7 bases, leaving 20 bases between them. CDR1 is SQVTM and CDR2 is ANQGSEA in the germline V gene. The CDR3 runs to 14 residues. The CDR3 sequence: CSVARTTSRREQYF. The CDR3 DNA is TGCAGCGTTGCCCGGACTACCTCCCGTCGGGAGCAGTACTTC.

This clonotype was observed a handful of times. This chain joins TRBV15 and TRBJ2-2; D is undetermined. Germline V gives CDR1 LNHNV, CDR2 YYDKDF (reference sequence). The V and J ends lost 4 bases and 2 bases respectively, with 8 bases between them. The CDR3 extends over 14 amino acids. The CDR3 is CATSKDPNTGELFF. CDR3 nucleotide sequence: TGTGCCACCAGCAAAGATCCAAACACCGGGGAGCTGTTTTTT.

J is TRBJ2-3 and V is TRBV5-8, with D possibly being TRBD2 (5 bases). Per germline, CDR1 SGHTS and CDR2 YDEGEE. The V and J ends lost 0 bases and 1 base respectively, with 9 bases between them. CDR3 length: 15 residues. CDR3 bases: TGTGCCAGCAGCTTGGCCGGGGTTCGCACAGATACGCAGTATTTT. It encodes CASSLAGVRTDTQYF.

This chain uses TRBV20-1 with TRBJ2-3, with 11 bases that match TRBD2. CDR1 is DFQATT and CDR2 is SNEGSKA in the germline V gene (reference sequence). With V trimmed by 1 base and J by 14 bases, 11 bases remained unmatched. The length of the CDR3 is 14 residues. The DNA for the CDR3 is TGCAGTGCTAGAGGAATAGGGCTAGCGGGAGGAAGGTATTTT. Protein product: CSARGIGLAGGRYF.

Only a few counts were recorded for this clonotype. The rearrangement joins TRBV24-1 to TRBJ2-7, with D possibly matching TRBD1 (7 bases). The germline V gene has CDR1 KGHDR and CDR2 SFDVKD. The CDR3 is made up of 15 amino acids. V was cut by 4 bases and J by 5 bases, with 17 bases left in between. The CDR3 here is CATSDTDREAHEQYF. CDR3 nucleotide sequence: TGTGCCACCAGTGACACTGACAGGGAGGCCCACGAGCAGTACTTC.

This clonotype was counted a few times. The CDR3 DNA reads as TGCAGCGTTGACGCTCGACAGGGGGCTTGGACAGATACGCAGTATTTT. Translation: CSVDARQGAWTDTQYF. The rearrangement joins TRBV29-1 to TRBJ2-3, with 10 bases aligning to TRBD1. The germline gives CDR1 SQVTM, CDR2 ANQGSEA. The CDR3 has 16 residues. Germline trimming cut 3 bases from V and 3 bases from J; bases unmatched to any gene: 9.

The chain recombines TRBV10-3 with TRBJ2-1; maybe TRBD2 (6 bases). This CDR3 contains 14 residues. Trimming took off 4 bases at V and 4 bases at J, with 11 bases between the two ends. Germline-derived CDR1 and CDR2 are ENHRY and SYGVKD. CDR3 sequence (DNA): TGTGCCATCAGTGGCGGGACGGAGTACAATGAGCAGTTCTTC. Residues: CAISGGTEYNEQFF.

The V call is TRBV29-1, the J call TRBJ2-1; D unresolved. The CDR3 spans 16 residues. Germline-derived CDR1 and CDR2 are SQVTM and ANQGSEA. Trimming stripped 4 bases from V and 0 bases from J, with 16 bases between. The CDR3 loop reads CSVVGNTLSSYNEQFF. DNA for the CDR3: TGCAGCGTTGTAGGTAACACACTGAGCTCCTACAATGAGCAGTTCTTC.

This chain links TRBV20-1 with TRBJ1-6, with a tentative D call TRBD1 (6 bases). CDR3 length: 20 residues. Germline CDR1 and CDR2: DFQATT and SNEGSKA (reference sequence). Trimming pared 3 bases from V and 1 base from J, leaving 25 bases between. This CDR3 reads CSASDPTGANSGSYNSPLHF. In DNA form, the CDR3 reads TGCAGTGCTAGTGATCCGACAGGAGCAAATAGCGGGTCCTATAATTCACCCCTCCACTTT.

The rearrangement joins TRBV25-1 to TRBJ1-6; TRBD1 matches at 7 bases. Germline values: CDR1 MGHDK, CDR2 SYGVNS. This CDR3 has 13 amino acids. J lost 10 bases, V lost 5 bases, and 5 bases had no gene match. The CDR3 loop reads CASSSTGRSPLHF. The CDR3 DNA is TGTGCCAGCAGTTCGACAGGGCGCTCACCCCTCCACTTT.

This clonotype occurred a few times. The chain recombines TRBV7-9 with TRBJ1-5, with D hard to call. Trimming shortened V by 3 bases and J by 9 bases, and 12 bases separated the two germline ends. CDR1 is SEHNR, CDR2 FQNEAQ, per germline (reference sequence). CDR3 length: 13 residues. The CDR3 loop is CASSFSERAPQHF. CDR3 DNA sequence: TGTGCCAGCAGCTTTTCGGAGAGGGCGCCCCAGCATTTT.

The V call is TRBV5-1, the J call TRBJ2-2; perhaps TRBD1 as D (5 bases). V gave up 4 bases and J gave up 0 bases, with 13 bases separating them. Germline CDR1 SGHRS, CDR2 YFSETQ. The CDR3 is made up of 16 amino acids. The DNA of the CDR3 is TGCGCCAGCAGCCAAGACAGCTACCCGAACACCGGGGAGCTGTTTTTT. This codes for CASSQDSYPNTGELFF. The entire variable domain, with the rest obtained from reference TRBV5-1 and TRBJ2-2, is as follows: KAGVTQTPRYLIKTRGQQVTLSCSPISGHRSVSWYQQTPGQGLQFLFEYFSETQRNKGNFPGRFSGRQFSNSRSEMNVSTLELGDSALYLCASSQDSYPNTGELFFGEGSRLTVL.

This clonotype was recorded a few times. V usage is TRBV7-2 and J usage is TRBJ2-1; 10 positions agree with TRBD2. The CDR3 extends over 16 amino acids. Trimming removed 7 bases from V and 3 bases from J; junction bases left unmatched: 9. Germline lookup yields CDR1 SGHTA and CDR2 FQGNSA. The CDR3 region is CASNPQAGGYYNEQFF. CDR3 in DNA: TGTGCCAGCAACCCACAAGCGGGAGGGTACTACAATGAGCAGTTCTTC.

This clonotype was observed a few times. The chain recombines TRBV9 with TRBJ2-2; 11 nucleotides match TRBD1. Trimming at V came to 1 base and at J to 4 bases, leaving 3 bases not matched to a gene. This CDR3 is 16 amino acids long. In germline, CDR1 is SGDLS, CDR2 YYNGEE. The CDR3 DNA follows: TGTGCCAGCAGCGTAAACGGACAGGGGGCCACCGGGGAGCTGTTTTTT. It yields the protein CASSVNGQGATGELFF.

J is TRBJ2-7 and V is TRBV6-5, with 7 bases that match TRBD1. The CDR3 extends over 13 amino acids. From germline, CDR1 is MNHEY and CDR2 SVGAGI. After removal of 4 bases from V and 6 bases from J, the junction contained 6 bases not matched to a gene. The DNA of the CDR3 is TGTGCCAGCAGTTCCTACCGACAGGGCGAGCAGTACTTC. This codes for CASSSYRQGEQYF.

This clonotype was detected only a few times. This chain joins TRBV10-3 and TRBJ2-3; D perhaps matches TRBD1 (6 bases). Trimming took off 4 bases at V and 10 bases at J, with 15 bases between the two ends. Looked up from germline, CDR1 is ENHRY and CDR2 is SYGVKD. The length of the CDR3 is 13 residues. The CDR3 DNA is TGTGCCATCAGTGGAATGGGTCAGGGGCCGCAGTATTTT. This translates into CAISGMGQGPQYF.

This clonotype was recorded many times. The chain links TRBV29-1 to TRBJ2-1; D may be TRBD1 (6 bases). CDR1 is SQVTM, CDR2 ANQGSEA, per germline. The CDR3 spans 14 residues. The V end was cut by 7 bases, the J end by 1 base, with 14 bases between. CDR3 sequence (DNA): TGCAGCGCCGAGAGGGGGAGTTCCTACAATGAGCAGTTCTTC. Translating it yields CSAERGSSYNEQFF.

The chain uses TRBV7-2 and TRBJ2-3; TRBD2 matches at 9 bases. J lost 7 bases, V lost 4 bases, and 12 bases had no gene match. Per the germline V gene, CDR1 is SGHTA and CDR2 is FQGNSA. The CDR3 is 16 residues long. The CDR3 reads CASSYLAGGPSNTQYF. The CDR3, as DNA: TGTGCCAGCAGCTACCTCGCGGGAGGGCCATCCAATACGCAGTATTTT.

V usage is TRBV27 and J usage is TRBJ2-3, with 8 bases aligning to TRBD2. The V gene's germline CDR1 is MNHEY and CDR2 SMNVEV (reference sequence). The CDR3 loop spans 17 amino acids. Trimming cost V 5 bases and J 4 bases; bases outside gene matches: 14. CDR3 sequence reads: CASSQRERRYRADTQYF. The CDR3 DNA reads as TGTGCCAGCAGTCAGCGGGAGCGCAGGTATCGGGCAGATACGCAGTATTTT.

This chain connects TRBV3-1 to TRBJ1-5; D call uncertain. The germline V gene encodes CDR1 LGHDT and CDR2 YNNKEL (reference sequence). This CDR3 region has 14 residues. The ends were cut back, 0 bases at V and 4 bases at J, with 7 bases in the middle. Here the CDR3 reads CASSQDWRNQPQHF. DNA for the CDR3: TGTGCCAGCAGCCAAGACTGGAGAAATCAGCCCCAGCATTTT.

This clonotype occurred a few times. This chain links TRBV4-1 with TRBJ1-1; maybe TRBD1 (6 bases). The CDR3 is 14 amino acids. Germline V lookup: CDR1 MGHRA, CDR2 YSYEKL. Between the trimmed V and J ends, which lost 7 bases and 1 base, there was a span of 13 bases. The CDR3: CASTKWTANTEAFF. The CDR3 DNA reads TGCGCCAGCACTAAGTGGACAGCGAACACTGAAGCTTTCTTT.

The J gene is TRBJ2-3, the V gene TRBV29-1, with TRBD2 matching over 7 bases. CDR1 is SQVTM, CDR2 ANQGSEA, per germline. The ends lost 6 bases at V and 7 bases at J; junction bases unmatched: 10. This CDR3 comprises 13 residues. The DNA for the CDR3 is TGCAGCGTCCAGCGGGACGACAGCTATACGCAGTATTTT. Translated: CSVQRDDSYTQYF.

This CDR3 is CASSYSGQRSSGNTIYF. The CDR3 DNA follows: TGTGCCAGCAGTTACTCGGGGCAGCGCTCCTCTGGAAACACCATATATTTT. This chain links TRBV6-6 with TRBJ1-3; D possibly corresponds to TRBD1 (5 bases). CDR3 size: 17 residues. V lost 0 bases, J lost 0 bases, and 12 bases lay in between. Germline CDR1 reads MNHNY; CDR2 reads SVGAGI (reference sequence).

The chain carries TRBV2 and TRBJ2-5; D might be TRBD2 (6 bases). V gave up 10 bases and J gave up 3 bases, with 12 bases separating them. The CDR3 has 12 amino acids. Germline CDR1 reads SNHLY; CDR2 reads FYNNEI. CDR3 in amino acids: CATLAVEETQYF. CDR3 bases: TGTGCCACTTTAGCGGTGGAAGAGACCCAGTACTTC.

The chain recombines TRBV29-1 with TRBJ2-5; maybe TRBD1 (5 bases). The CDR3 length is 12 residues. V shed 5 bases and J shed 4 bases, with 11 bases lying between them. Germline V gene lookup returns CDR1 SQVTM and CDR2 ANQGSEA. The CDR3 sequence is CSVLRQTETQYF. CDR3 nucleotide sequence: TGCAGCGTTTTGAGACAGACAGAGACCCAGTACTTC.

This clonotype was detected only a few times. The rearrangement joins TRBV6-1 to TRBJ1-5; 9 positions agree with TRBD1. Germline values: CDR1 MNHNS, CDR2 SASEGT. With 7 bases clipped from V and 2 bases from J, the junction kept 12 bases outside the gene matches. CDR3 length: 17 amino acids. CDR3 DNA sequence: TGTGCCAGCACGGGACAGGGCGCACACATCGGCAATCAGCCCCAGCATTTT. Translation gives CASTGQGAHIGNQPQHF.

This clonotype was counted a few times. The CDR3 DNA reads TGTGCCAGCAGCTTAGAAGGCTACACCTTC. As protein: CASSLEGYTF. This sequence joins TRBV7-9 and TRBJ1-2; D call uncertain. The CDR3 sequence is 10 residues long. V dropped 1 base and J dropped 8 bases, with 2 bases sitting between them. CDR1 SEHNR and CDR2 FQNEAQ come from the germline V gene (reference sequence).